This T cell receptor (beta chain) was observed in a study of blood T cell repertoires in COVID-19 (TCRdb year 2020). About the full investigation: Samples from collaborators originated in the United States, Italy and Spain and spanned both the acute and convalescent phases of COVID-19. The prospective study material was composed of cDNA or gDNA derived from T cells, B-cell-depleted T cells, or PBMCs. Samples were obtained from the ongoing ImmuneRACE study (first 160 participants) and from 1,254 subjects provided by 6 global collaborators. The sample metadata nearly always contained a de-identified subject ID, COVID-19 status, age in years and sex. The repertoires were released in a freely available public database meant as a resource for research on the immune response to SARS-CoV-2. Subjects who had been exposed to COVID-19, were actively infected with it, or had recovered from it provided the deeply sampled blood TCRbeta repertoires that made up the dataset. Where available, HLA class I and class II types were taken from metadata supplied by the sample provider and were not determined by assay-based typing. The study at large found these results: The quantity of clinical and demographic metadata differed by source and by participant and was supplied without curation.

In the prospective study, participants were about 18 to 100 years old, resided in about two dozen geographic areas of the United States, and were enrolled through a virtual design. In the prospective study, cohorts were assigned on the basis of participant-reported clinical history obtained from a screening survey and a study questionnaire. Exposed participants were defined as having been in contact with someone with a PCR-confirmed or clinician-diagnosed COVID-19 case within 2 weeks of study entry. Each participant in the prospective study had whole blood, serum and a nasopharyngeal or oropharyngeal swab collected by mobile phlebotomists. Participants in the prospective study had the option to provide additional blood draws and questionnaires over an approximately 2-month period. Blood samples from the prospective study were shipped frozen or at room temperature prior to DNA extraction. The CDR3 spans 14 residues, from the cysteine through the phenylalanine. Left in the record is the CDR3 DNA by itself, 42 bases read in frame from the first base. V loses 6 bases at its end and J loses 5 bases; junction bases beyond the gene matches: 7. The germline V gene yields MNHEY for CDR1 and SVGAGI for CDR2.

TCRbeta CDR3 regions were amplified from genomic DNA by means of the immunoSEQ Assay, a bias-controlled multiplex PCR. In the paper's pipeline: The number of nucleated cells in each sample was estimated by amplification of reference gene primers within the assay. To quantify the absolute abundance of each unique TCRbeta CDR3 rearrangement, sequence reads were collapsed and filtered. For each sample, productive Simpson clonality was calculated as the square root of Simpson's diversity index across productive rearrangements. Held by TCRdb, this immuneACCESS table contains in-frame sequences only and omits some clones. Under half of the omission traces to an unresolved V gene where checked; the cause of the rest is unknown. The D gene and trimming were derived from the DNA, and the V and J assignments and clone size from that table. This sample gives 200,000 to 250,000 clones in total; 75% to 90% of them show up just once. About 4.5% of the sample goes to the ten largest clones.

Turning to this clone: There is no known antigen for this receptor. Per-base quality was not reported, and no clone a single base away is much larger than it.

Sequenced material: PBMCs or T cells enriched from blood (not recorded which). This chain is built from TRBV6-5 and TRBJ2-7; 10 nucleotides in the junction match TRBD1. The source is a woman aged 25 to 39 who had been exposed to COVID-19. DNA sequence: TGTGCCAGCAGACCGGGACAGGGGAACCACGAGCAGTACTTC. It is translated as CASRPGQGNHEQYF.